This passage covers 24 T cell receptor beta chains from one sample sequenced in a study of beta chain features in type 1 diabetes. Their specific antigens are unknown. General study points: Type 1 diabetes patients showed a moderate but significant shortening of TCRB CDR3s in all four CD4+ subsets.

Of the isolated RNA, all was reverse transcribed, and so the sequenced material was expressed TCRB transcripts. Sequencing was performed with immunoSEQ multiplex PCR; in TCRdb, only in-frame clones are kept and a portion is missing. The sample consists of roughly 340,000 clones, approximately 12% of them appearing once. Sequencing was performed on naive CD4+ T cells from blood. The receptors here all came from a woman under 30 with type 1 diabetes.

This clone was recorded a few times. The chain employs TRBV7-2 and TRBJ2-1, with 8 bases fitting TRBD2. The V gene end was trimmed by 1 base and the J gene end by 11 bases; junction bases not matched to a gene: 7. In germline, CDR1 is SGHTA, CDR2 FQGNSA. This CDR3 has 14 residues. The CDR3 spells CASSLGVAGSQQFF. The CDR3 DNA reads TGTGCCAGCAGCTTAGGTGTAGCGGGGAGTCAGCAGTTCTTC. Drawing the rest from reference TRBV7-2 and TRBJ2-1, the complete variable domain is GAGVSQSPSNKVTEKGKDVELRCDPISGHTALYWYRQSLGQGLEFLIYFQGNSAPDKSGLPSDRFSAERTGGSVSTLTIQRTQQEDSAVYLCASSLGVAGSQQFFGPGTRLTVL.

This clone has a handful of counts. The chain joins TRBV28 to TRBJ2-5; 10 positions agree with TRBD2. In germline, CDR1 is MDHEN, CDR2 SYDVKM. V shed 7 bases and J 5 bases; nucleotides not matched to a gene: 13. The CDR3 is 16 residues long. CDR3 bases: TGTGCCAGCACCTACTCTAGCGGGAGATCGATGGAGACCCAGTACTTC. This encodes CASTYSSGRSMETQYF.

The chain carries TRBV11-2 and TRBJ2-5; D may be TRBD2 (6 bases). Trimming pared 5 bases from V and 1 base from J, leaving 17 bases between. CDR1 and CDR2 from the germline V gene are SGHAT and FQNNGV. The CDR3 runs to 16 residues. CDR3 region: CASSLSPGLLQETQYF. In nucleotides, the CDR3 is TGTGCCAGCAGCCTGTCTCCGGGACTGCTCCAAGAGACCCAGTACTTC.

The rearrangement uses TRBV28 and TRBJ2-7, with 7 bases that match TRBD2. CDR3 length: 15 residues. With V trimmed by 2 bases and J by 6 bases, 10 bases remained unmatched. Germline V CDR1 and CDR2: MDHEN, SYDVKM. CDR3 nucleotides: TGTGCCAGCAGTTTAGCTACGGGACTAAGCTCCGAGCAGTACTTC. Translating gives CASSLATGLSSEQYF.

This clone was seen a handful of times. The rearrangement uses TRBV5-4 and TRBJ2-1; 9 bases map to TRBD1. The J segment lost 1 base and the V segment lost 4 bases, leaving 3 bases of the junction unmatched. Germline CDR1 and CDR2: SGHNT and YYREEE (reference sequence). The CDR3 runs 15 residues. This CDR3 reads CASSTGTGSYNEQFF. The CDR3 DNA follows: TGTGCCAGCAGCACCGGGACAGGGTCCTACAATGAGCAGTTCTTC.

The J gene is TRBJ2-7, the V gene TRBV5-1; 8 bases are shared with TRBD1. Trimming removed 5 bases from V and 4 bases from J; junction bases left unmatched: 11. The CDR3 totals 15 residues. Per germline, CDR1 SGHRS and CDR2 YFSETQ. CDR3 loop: CASSSLPDRVYEQYV. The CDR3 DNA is TGCGCCAGCAGTTCCTTACCGGACAGGGTGTACGAGCAGTACGTC.

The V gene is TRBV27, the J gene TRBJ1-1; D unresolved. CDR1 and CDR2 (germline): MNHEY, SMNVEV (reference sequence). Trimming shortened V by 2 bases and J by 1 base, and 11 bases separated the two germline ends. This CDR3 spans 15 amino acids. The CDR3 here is CASSLGSLGNTEAFF. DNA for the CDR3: TGTGCCAGCAGTTTAGGGAGTCTTGGGAACACTGAAGCTTTCTTT.

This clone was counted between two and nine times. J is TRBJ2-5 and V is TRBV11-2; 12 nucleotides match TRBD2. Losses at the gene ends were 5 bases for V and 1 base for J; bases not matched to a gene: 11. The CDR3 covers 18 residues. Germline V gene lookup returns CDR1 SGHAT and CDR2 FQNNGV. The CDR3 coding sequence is TGTGCCAGCAGCCCCCGACTAGCGGGAGTGGGGTTCCAAGAGACCCAGTACTTC. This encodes CASSPRLAGVGFQETQYF.

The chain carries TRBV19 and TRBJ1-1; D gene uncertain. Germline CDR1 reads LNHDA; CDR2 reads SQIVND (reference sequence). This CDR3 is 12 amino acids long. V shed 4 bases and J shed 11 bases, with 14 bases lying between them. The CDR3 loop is CASSTQRSAAFF. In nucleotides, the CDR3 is TGTGCCAGTAGTACCCAACGAAGCGCGGCTTTCTTT.

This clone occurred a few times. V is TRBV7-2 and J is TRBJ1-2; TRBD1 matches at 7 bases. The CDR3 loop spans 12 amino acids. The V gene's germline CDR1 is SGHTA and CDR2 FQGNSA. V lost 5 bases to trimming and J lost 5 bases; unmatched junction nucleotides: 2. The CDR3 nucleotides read TGTGCCAGCAGCCTACAGGGGTATGGCTACACCTTC. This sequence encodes CASSLQGYGYTF.

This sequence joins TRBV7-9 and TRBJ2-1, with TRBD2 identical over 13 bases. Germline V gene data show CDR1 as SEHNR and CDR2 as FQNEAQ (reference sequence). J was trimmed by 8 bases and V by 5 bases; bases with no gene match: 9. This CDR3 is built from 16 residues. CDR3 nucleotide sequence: TGTGCCAGCAGCCTCCCCGGGACTAGCGGGACCCATGAGCAGTTCTTC. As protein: CASSLPGTSGTHEQFF. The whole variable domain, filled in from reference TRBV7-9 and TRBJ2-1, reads DTGVSQNPRHKITKRGQNVTFRCDPISEHNRLYWYRQTLGQGPEFLTYFQNEAQLEKSRLLSDRFSAERPKGSFSTLEIQRTEQGDSAMYLCASSLPGTSGTHEQFFGPGTRLTVL.

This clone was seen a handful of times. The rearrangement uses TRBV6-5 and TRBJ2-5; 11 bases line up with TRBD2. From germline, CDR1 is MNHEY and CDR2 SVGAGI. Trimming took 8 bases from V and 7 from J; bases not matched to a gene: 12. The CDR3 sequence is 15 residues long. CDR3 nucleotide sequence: TGTGCCAGCGGGCTAGCGGGAGGAGTAGGGGTGACCCAGTACTTC. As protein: CASGLAGGVGVTQYF.

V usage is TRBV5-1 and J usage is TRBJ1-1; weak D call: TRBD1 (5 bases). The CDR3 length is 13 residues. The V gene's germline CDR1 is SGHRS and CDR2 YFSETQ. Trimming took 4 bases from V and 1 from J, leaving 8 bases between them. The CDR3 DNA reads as TGCGCCAGCAGCGCGACAGCGAACACTGAAGCTTTCTTT. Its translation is CASSATANTEAFF.

This CDR3 reads CASSYDSNYGYTF. CDR3 nucleotide sequence: TGTGCCAGCAGTTACGACAGTAACTATGGCTACACCTTC. The rearrangement uses TRBV6-5 and TRBJ1-2, with D perhaps matching TRBD1 (5 bases). The germline V gene has CDR1 MNHEY and CDR2 SVGAGI. Trimming left V 2 bases short and J 1 base short, with 5 bases between. The CDR3 loop spans 13 amino acids.

The CDR3 region is CASSLGSPGETQYF. The CDR3 nucleotides read TGTGCCAGCAGCTTGGGGAGCCCCGGGGAGACCCAGTACTTC. The gene calls are TRBV5-4 and TRBJ2-5; D not certain. V lost 0 bases, J lost 5 bases, and 11 bases lay in between. The V gene's germline CDR1 is SGHNT and CDR2 YYREEE (reference sequence). CDR3 length: 14 amino acids.

Here the CDR3 DNA reads TGCGCCAGCAGCCAGACTAGCGGCTTGCTCGAGCAGTACTTC. Translated: CASSQTSGLLEQYF. This rearrangement joins TRBV5-1 to TRBJ2-7; the match to TRBD2 covers 9 bases. CDR3 size: 14 residues. Germline V lookup: CDR1 SGHRS, CDR2 YFSETQ. V lost 4 bases and J lost 6; bases outside the gene matches: 8.

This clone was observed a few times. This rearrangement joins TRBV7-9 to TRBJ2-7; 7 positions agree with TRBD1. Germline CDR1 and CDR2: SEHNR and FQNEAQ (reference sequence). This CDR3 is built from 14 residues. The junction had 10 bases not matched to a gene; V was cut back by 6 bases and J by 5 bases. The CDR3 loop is CASSLGQRPHEQYF. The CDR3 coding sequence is TGTGCCAGCAGTTTGGGACAGAGACCCCACGAGCAGTACTTC. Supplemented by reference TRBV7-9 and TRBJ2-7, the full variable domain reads DTGVSQNPRHKITKRGQNVTFRCDPISEHNRLYWYRQTLGQGPEFLTYFQNEAQLEKSRLLSDRFSAERPKGSFSTLEIQRTEQGDSAMYLCASSLGQRPHEQYFGPGTRLTVT.

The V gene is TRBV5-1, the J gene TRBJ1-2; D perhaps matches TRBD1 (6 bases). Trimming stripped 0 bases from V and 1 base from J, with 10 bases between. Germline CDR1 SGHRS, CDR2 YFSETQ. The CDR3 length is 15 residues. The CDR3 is CASSLDEQGNYGYTF. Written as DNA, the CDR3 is TGCGCCAGCAGCTTGGATGAACAGGGTAACTATGGCTACACCTTC.

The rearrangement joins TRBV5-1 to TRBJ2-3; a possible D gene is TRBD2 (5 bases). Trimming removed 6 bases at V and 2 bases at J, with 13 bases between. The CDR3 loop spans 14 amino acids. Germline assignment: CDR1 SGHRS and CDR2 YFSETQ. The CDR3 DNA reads TGCGCCAGCAACCGAGACGGGGTCACAGATACGCAGTATTTT. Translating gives CASNRDGVTDTQYF.

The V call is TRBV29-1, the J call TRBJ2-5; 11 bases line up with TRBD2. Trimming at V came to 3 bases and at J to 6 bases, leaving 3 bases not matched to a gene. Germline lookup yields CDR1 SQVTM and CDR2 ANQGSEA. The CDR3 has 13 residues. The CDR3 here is CSVETSGTKTQYF. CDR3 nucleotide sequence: TGCAGCGTTGAGACTAGCGGGACAAAGACCCAGTACTTC.

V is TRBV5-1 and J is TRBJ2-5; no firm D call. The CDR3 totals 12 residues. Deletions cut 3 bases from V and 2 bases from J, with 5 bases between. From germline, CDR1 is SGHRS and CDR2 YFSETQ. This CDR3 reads CASSSGQETQYF. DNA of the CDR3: TGCGCCAGCAGCTCCGGGCAAGAGACCCAGTACTTC.

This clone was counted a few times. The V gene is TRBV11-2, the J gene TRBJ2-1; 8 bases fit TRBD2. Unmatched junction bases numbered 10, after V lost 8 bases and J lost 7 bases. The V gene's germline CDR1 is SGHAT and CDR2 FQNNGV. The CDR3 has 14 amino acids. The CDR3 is CASSPGLVSNEQFF. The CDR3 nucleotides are TGTGCCAGCTCTCCGGGACTAGTCAGTAATGAGCAGTTCTTC.

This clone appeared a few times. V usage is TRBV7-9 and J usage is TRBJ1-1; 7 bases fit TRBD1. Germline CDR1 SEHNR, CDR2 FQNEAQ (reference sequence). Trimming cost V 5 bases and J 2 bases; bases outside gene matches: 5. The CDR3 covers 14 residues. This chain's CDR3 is CASSQRQGNTEAFF. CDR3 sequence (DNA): TGTGCCAGCAGCCAACGACAGGGTAACACTGAAGCTTTCTTT.

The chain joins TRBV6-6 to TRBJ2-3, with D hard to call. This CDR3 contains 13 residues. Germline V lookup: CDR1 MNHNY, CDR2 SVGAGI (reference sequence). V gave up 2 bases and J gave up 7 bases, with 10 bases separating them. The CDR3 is CASSYAGTYTQYF. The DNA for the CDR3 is TGTGCCAGCAGTTACGCAGGAACCTATACGCAGTATTTT.